This T cell receptor beta chain is from a study of CD8+ T cells in alopecia areata. Findings and limits, study-wide: Normal scalp showed lower clonality than lesional scalp, especially alopecia totalis/universalis.

Germline loops: CDR1 SQVTM, CDR2 ANQGSEA. The length of the CDR3 is 11 residues. V lost 5 bases and J lost 10, with 11 bases in between. As part of sample collection, lesional scalp punch biopsies and peripheral blood were taken from alopecia areata patients. CD4+ and CD8+ T cells were sorted from PBMCs. With regard to this clone: The antigen is undetermined.

Sequencing relied on a cDNA template that was reverse transcribed from extracted RNA. Profiling relied on immunoSEQ multiplex PCR, and the TCRdb table lists in-frame clones only, not all of them. This sample has approximately 130,000 clones, with 47% found just once. The sequence came from a human donor with alopecia areata. J is TRBJ2-2 and V is TRBV29-1; D remains ambiguous. The sequenced material came from NKG2D-low CD8+ T cells sorted from blood. The CDR3 DNA sequence: TGCAGCGTTCGGTTCGGCGAGGAGCTGTTTTTT. Translated: CSVRFGEELFF.